This T cell receptor beta chain was identified in a study of T cell changes during pregnancy in multiple sclerosis (dated by TCRdb to the late 2010s). The study in broad terms: Changes in the T cell repertoire over the course of pregnancy were examined in this study in women with multiple sclerosis.

To note about this clone: There is no known antigen for this receptor. Base qualities are not recorded, but no much larger clone differs from it by a single base.

The protocol used for the library was the immunoSEQ multiplex PCR assay. What TCRdb holds here is the immuneACCESS table cut down to in-frame rearrangements. Part of the clones is not present; checked against another copy, under half of the missing clones reflect an unresolved V gene, and the others are unexplained. In this sample the table shows approximately 89,000 clones, approximately 93% of which occur a single time. The ten largest clonotypes hold around 1.8% of the sample. The CDR3 runs 14 residues from the cysteine to the phenylalanine. Only the CDR3 part of the read is kept: 42 bases, read in frame from the first base. Per the germline V gene, MNHNS is the CDR1 and SASEGT is the CDR2. Clipping removes 6 bases from V and 5 bases from J, with 4 as the unmatched junction base count.

Recombination linked TRBV6-1 to TRBJ2-2; 9 bases in between match TRBD1. The TCR was taken from a female donor in good health, enrolled as a control in a pregnancy study. The material was peripheral blood, obtained after pregnancy. The sequenced DNA: TGTGCCAGCAGGGACAGGGGATGGACCGGGGAGCTGTTTTTT. Its translation reads: CASRDRGWTGELFF.